This entry lists 26 T cell receptor beta chains sequenced from one sample in a study of cytomegalovirus exposure and HLA in healthy donors. Assay used: immunoSEQ multiplex PCR; TCRdb lists only in-frame clones, some missing. The table has just over 20,000 clones, 97% seen once. Specimen: PBMCs. These TCRs come from a man under 40 in good health and CMV-seropositive.

The V call is TRBV7-8, the J call TRBJ2-6; D possibly corresponds to TRBD1 (6 bases). V lost 1 base and J lost 3, with 10 bases in between. CDR1 SGHVS and CDR2 FQNEAQ come from the germline V gene. This CDR3 has 16 amino acids. In nucleotides, the CDR3 is TGTGCCAGCAGCTTAGGGACAGTCTATGGGGCCAACGTCCTGACTTTC. Protein: CASSLGTVYGANVLTF. Drawing the rest from reference TRBV7-8 and TRBJ2-6, the complete variable domain is GAGVSQSPRYKVAKRGQDVALRCDPISGHVSLFWYQQALGQGPEFLTYFQNEAQLDKSGLPSDRFFAERPEGSVSTLKIQRTQQEDSAVYLCASSLGTVYGANVLTFGAGSRLTVL.

The genes are TRBV9 and TRBJ2-7, with D perhaps TRBD1 (6 bases). From germline, CDR1 is SGDLS and CDR2 YYNGEE. The CDR3 is 17 residues long. Trimming removed 3 bases at V and 4 bases at J, with 23 bases between. The CDR3 is CASSAGGGPSPRYEQYF. Written as DNA, the CDR3 is TGTGCCAGCAGCGCGGGTGGGGGCCCCTCACCGAGGTACGAGCAGTACTTC.

This clone has only one observation. CDR3 sequence (DNA): TGTGCCTGGAGTGTACTCCCTAGCGGGAGGGCACGGGGGACCCAGTACTTC. Residues: CAWSVLPSGRARGTQYF. This chain uses TRBV30 with TRBJ2-5; TRBD2 matches 12 bases. The CDR3 is made up of 17 amino acids. Trimming at V came to 0 bases and at J to 7 bases, leaving 12 bases not matched to a gene. CDR1 is GTSNPN and CDR2 is SVGIG in the germline V gene (reference sequence).

The rearrangement joins TRBV6-1 to TRBJ2-1; TRBD2 is a possible D gene (6 bases). With 7 bases removed from V and 5 bases from J, the gap between germline ends came to 18 bases. The germline V gene has CDR1 MNHNS and CDR2 SASEGT. The CDR3 contains 15 residues. The CDR3 reads CASIRDGAGNNEQFF. In nucleotides, the CDR3 is TGTGCCAGCATCCGTGACGGGGCGGGAAACAATGAGCAGTTCTTC.

The chain joins TRBV7-6 to TRBJ2-2; D gene unclear. The germline gives CDR1 SGHVS, CDR2 FNYEAQ. The CDR3 totals 15 residues. V was trimmed by 5 bases and J by 0 bases, leaving 10 bases between them. CDR3 in amino acids: CASSPHYTNTGELFF. CDR3 in DNA: TGTGCCAGCAGCCCCCACTATACGAACACCGGGGAGCTGTTTTTT.

The chain uses TRBV4-1 and TRBJ2-5; the D is unclear. In germline, CDR1 is MGHRA, CDR2 YSYEKL. Trimming pared 1 base from V and 4 bases from J, leaving 7 bases between. The CDR3 spans 13 residues. In DNA, the CDR3 is TGCGCCAGCAGCCAAGTCGTCCCAGAGACCCAGTACTTC. The encoded protein is CASSQVVPETQYF.

J is TRBJ1-1 and V is TRBV28; the D gene is possibly TRBD1 (6 bases). The CDR3 runs 17 residues. Deletions cut 4 bases from V and 2 bases from J, with 20 bases between. CDR1 is MDHEN, CDR2 SYDVKM, per germline. CDR3: CASSSFSLGDTNTEAFF. CDR3 nucleotides: TGTGCCAGCAGTTCCTTTTCACTTGGGGACACAAACACTGAAGCTTTCTTT.

The chain carries TRBV4-1 and TRBJ2-1; D might be TRBD2 (6 bases). The CDR3 has 13 amino acids. Germline CDR1 is MGHRA and CDR2 is YSYEKL. The V gene lost 1 base and the J gene lost 9 bases, with 10 bases spanning the gap. The CDR3 DNA reads as TGCGCCAGCAGCCAAGTATGGGGAGGTGAGCAGTTCTTC. As protein: CASSQVWGGEQFF.

This clone has just one count. This sequence joins TRBV4-3 and TRBJ2-7; D unclear. Trimming took 2 bases from V and 3 from J, leaving 11 bases between them. CDR1 and CDR2 (germline): LGHNA, YSLEER. CDR3 length: 14 residues. CDR3 amino acids: CASSQLKSSYEQYF. Written as DNA, the CDR3 is TGCGCCAGCAGCCAATTAAAATCGAGCTACGAGCAGTACTTC.

V gene TRBV9 combines with J gene TRBJ1-5; perhaps TRBD1 as D (5 bases). V was pared by 3 bases and J by 2 bases, with 9 bases between. From germline, CDR1 is SGDLS and CDR2 YYNGEE. This CDR3 spans 14 amino acids. The CDR3 DNA reads as TGTGCCAGCAGCGCCGGGGGAGGCAATCAGCCCCAGCATTTT. It codes for CASSAGGGNQPQHF.

The rearrangement uses TRBV30 and TRBJ2-5; D may be TRBD2 (6 bases). In germline, CDR1 is GTSNPN, CDR2 SVGIG (reference sequence). CDR3 size: 15 residues. The ends were cut back, 3 bases at V and 4 bases at J, with 18 bases in the middle. The CDR3: CAWSELGLKGETQYF. The CDR3 DNA follows: TGTGCCTGGAGCGAGCTGGGACTTAAGGGAGAGACCCAGTACTTC.

This chain connects TRBV2 to TRBJ2-1, with TRBD2 matching 13 bases. The CDR3 totals 15 residues. Germline assignment: CDR1 SNHLY and CDR2 FYNNEI. Trimming took 7 bases from V and 6 from J; bases not matched to a gene: 6. CDR3 nucleotide sequence: TGTGCCAGCAAACTAGCGGGAGGGCCGCTCAATGAGCAGTTCTTC. It encodes CASKLAGGPLNEQFF.

This chain joins TRBV9 and TRBJ1-1; D call uncertain. V gave up 3 bases and J gave up 4 bases, with 13 bases separating them. Per the germline V gene, CDR1 is SGDLS and CDR2 is YYNGEE. The CDR3 spans 14 residues. CDR3 sequence (DNA): TGTGCCAGCAGCGGCTCCAGTCGGGTCACTGAAGCTTTCTTT. Its translation: CASSGSSRVTEAFF. The full variable domain, completed using reference TRBV9 and TRBJ1-1, is DSGVTQTPKHLITATGQRVTLRCSPRSGDLSVYWYQQSLDQGLQFLIQYYNGEERAKGNILERFSAQQFPDLHSELNLSSLELGDSALYFCASSGSSRVTEAFFGQGTRLTVV.

J is TRBJ2-6 and V is TRBV29-1; a possible D gene is TRBD2 (6 bases). V was trimmed by 7 bases and J by 0 bases, leaving 10 bases between them. The CDR3 consists of 14 residues. The germline CDR1 and CDR2 sequences are SQVTM and ANQGSEA. The CDR3 sequence: CSAGGVSGANVLTF. The CDR3, as DNA: TGCAGCGCTGGAGGGGTCTCTGGGGCCAACGTCCTGACTTTC.

In DNA, the CDR3 is TGTGCCAGCAGCGTAGACAGCGGGATCTACAATGAGCAGTTCTTC. Protein product: CASSVDSGIYNEQFF. The V and J genes are TRBV9 and TRBJ2-1; TRBD2 aligns across 7 bases. The length of the CDR3 is 15 residues. Germline CDR1 reads SGDLS; CDR2 reads YYNGEE. V lost 0 bases to trimming and J lost 3 bases; unmatched junction nucleotides: 3.

This chain uses TRBV9 with TRBJ2-3; TRBD2 matches 7 bases. With 4 bases clipped from V and 5 bases from J, the junction kept 10 bases outside the gene matches. Germline V gene data show CDR1 as SGDLS and CDR2 as YYNGEE. The CDR3 extends over 15 amino acids. The CDR3 region has the DNA TGTGCCAGCAGCCCAAGACTAGCATTAAAAGATACGCAGTATTTT. This gives the protein CASSPRLALKDTQYF.

V and J are TRBV13 and TRBJ2-3; TRBD2 aligns across 12 bases. Per the germline V gene, CDR1 is PRHDT and CDR2 is FYEKMQ (reference sequence). The CDR3 sequence is 17 residues long. After removal of 6 bases from V and 7 bases from J, the junction contained 14 bases not matched to a gene. The chain's CDR3 is CASRQEGRGLAGNTQYF. The CDR3 coding sequence is TGTGCCAGCAGGCAAGAGGGTCGAGGACTAGCGGGAAATACGCAGTATTTT.

The chain is built from TRBV25-1 and TRBJ1-2, with D possibly being TRBD1 (6 bases). The CDR3 covers 13 residues. CDR1 and CDR2 (germline): MGHDK, SYGVNS. Trimming took 6 bases from V and 3 from J, leaving 11 bases between them. CDR3 amino acids: CASSLRTDYGYTF. CDR3 in DNA: TGTGCCAGCAGCCTTAGGACAGACTATGGCTACACCTTC.

The rearrangement joins TRBV9 to TRBJ1-1; D call uncertain. Trimming stripped 0 bases from V and 2 bases from J, with 8 bases between. The CDR3 is made up of 14 amino acids. CDR1 is SGDLS, CDR2 YYNGEE, per germline. The CDR3 DNA sequence: TGTGCCAGCAGCGTAGGAGGGAGTAACACTGAAGCTTTCTTT. Translated, it gives CASSVGGSNTEAFF.

V and J are TRBV7-6 and TRBJ2-1; D is perhaps TRBD2 (5 bases). V lost 1 base to trimming and J lost 8 bases, with 18 bases between them. The CDR3 extends over 16 amino acids. CDR1 is SGHVS and CDR2 is FNYEAQ in the germline V gene. CDR3 sequence (DNA): TGTGCCAGCAGCTTAGGTGCTAGCCTTTCGAGCTATGAGCAGTTCTTC. It specifies CASSLGASLSSYEQFF.

In this sample, this clone turned up a few times. The rearrangement links TRBV6-5 to TRBJ1-1, with 8 bases identical to TRBD1. CDR1 MNHEY and CDR2 SVGAGI come from the germline V gene. Unmatched junction bases numbered 7, after V lost 6 bases and J lost 1 base. The CDR3 consists of 15 residues. The CDR3 is CASRGQGAGNTEAFF. The CDR3 DNA sequence: TGTGCCAGCAGAGGTCAGGGGGCCGGGAACACTGAAGCTTTCTTT.

The V gene is TRBV2, the J gene TRBJ2-7, with 14 nucleotides matching TRBD2. Germline trimming cut 6 bases from V and 4 bases from J; bases unmatched to any gene: 5. In germline, CDR1 is SNHLY, CDR2 FYNNEI. There are 15 residues in the CDR3. In nucleotides, the CDR3 is TGTGCCAGCAGGAGGGGACTAGCGGGAGATTACGAGCAGTACTTC. Translation: CASRRGLAGDYEQYF.

The V gene is TRBV6-4, the J gene TRBJ1-1; D uncertain. This CDR3 is built from 13 residues. V dropped 6 bases and J dropped 1 base, with 9 bases sitting between them. CDR1 MRHNA and CDR2 SNTAGT come from the germline V gene. CDR3 DNA sequence: TGTGCCAGCAGCCGACTCCCGAACACTGAAGCTTTCTTT. Translating it yields CASSRLPNTEAFF.

The V and J genes are TRBV5-1 and TRBJ2-1; D is unclear. Germline V gene data show CDR1 as SGHRS and CDR2 as YFSETQ. V lost 0 bases to trimming and J lost 3 bases, with 4 bases between them. There are 13 residues in the CDR3. The CDR3 protein is CASSLGLYNEQFF. CDR3 nucleotides: TGCGCCAGCAGCTTGGGGCTCTACAATGAGCAGTTCTTC.

Here the CDR3 DNA reads TGTGCCAGCAGGGAGGGGGCCCATAGCTATGGCTACACCTTC. As protein: CASREGAHSYGYTF. The rearrangement uses TRBV28 and TRBJ1-2; TRBD1 matches at 7 bases. Germline V gene lookup returns CDR1 MDHEN and CDR2 SYDVKM. This CDR3 spans 14 amino acids. Trimming at V came to 6 bases and at J to 4 bases, leaving 8 bases not matched to a gene.

The chain carries TRBV19 and TRBJ2-2; D call uncertain. The CDR3 loop spans 12 amino acids. Germline V gives CDR1 LNHDA, CDR2 SQIVND (reference sequence). V was trimmed by 10 bases and J by 6 bases, leaving 12 bases between them. The CDR3 sequence: CANSRRAGELFF. Here the CDR3 DNA reads TGTGCCAATAGCCGCCGGGCCGGGGAGCTGTTTTTT.